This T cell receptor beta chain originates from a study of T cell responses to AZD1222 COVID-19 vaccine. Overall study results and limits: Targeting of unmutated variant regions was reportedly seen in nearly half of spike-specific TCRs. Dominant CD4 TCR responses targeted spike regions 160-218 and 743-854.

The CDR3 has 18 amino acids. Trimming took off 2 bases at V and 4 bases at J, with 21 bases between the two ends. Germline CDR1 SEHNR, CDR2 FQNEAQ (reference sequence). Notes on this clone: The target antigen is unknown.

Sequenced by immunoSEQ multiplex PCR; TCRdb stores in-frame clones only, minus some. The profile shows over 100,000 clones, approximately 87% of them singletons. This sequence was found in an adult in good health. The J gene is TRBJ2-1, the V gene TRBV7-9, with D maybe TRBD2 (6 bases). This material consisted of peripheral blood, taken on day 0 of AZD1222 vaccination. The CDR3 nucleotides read TGTGCCAGCAGCTTATACCTCACGCCCGGGAGTGGGTACAATGAGCAGTTCTTC. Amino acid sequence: CASSLYLTPGSGYNEQFF. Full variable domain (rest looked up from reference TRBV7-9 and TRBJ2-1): DTGVSQNPRHKITKRGQNVTFRCDPISEHNRLYWYRQTLGQGPEFLTYFQNEAQLEKSRLLSDRFSAERPKGSFSTLEIQRTEQGDSAMYLCASSLYLTPGSGYNEQFFGPGTRLTVL.